This record looks at one T cell receptor (beta chain) sequence and its context. Trimming took off 2 bases at V and 6 bases at J, with 18 bases between the two ends. CDR3 length: 15 amino acids. Germline assignment: CDR1 SGHDT and CDR2 YYEEEE. The data stem from a study of shared clonotypes between healthy human individuals. Data came from immunoSEQ multiplex PCR; TCRdb stores just in-frame clones and leaves some out. The sample carries 2 million to 2.5 million clones, about 92% recorded once. The V call is TRBV5-6, the J call TRBJ2-7, with D perhaps TRBD1 (6 bases). What was sequenced was naive CD4+ T cells from PBMCs. The subset denotes: CD45RA+ positively selected. The origin of this receptor is a man aged 18 to 29 in good health. Some clones in this sample may be carry-over from other donors' samples. The CDR3 here is CASSFSGQGLGEQYF. CDR3 DNA: TGTGCCAGCAGCTTTTCTGGGCAGGGGCTTGGCGAGCAGTACTTC.